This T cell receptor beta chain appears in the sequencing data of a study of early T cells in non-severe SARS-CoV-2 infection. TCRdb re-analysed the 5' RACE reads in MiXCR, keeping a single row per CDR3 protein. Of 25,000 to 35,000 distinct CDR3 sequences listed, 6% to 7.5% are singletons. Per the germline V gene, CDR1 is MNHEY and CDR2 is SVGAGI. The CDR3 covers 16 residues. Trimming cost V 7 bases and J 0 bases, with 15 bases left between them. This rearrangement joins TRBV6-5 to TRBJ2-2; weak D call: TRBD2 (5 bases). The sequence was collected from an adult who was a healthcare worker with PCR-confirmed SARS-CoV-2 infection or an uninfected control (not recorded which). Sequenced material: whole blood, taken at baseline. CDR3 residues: CASMPLGVPNTGELFF. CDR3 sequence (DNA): TGTGCCAGCATGCCGCTGGGAGTCCCGAACACCGGGGAGCTGTTTTTT.